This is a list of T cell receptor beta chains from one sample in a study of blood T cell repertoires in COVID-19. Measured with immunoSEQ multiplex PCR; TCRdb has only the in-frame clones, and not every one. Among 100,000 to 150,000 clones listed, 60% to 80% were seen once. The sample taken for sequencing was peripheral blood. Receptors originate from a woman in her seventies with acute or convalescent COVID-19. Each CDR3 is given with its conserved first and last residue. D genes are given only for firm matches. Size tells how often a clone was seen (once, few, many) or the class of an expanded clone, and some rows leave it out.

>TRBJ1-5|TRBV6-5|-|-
TGTGCCAGCTCCCGGGAGGCTGGGGGCAATCAGCCCCAGCATTTT
CASSREAGGNQPQHF
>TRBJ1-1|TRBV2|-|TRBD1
TGTGCCAGCAGAACGGACAGGGCGGATACTGAAGCTTTCTTT
CASRTDRADTEAFF
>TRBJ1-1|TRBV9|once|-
TGTGCCAGCAGCAGAGAACCTTCAGGGGACACTGAAGCTTTCTTT
CASSREPSGDTEAFF
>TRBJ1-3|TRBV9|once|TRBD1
TGTGCCAGCAGCGCAGGGGGTCCGCTGCTGACGAACACCATATATTTT
CASSAGGPLLTNTIYF
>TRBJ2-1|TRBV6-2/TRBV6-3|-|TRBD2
TGTGCCAGCAGCCCAGCGGGGAAGGGCTCCTACAATGAGCAGTTCTTC
CASSPAGKGSYNEQFF
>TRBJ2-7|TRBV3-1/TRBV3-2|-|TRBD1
TGTGCCAGCAGCCAAGGTGGACAGGGGGTTTCCTACGAGCAGTACTTC
CASSQGGQGVSYEQYF
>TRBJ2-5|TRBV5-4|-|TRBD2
TGTGCCAGCAGCATGCTAGCGGGAGGGCAAGAGACCCAGTACTTC
CASSMLAGGQETQYF
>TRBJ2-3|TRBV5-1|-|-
TGCGCCAGCAGCGTAGAAGCAGATACGCAGTATTTT
CASSVEADTQYF
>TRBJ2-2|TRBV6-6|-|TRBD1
TGTGCCAGCAGTCACAGGGACAGAAACACCGGGGAGCTGTTTTTT
CASSHRDRNTGELFF
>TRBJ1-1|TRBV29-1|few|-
TGCAGCGTTGAACCTCGGAACACTGAAGCTTTCTTT
CSVEPRNTEAFF
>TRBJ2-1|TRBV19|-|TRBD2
TGTGCCAGTAGTATAGAACTAGCGTGGGGTGGTGAGCAGTTCTTC
CASSIELAWGGEQFF
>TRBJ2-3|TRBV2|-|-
TGTGCCAGCAGTGACAGGGGCGCGCAGTATTTT
CASSDRGAQYF
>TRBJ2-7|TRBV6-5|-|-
TGTGCCAGCAGTTACTCGACAGGTCCCTCCTACGAGCAGTACTTC
CASSYSTGPSYEQYF
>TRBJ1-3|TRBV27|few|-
TGTGCCAGCAGTCAGACAGTTCCCACGACGGCCGGAAACACCATATATTTT
CASSQTVPTTAGNTIYF
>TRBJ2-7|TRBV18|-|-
TGTGCCAGCTCACCAATCCGACAGGCATCCTACGAGCAGTACTTC
CASSPIRQASYEQYF
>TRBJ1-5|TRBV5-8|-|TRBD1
TGTGCCAGCAGGTGGGAGACAGGGGTCAATCAGCCCCAGCATTTT
CASRWETGVNQPQHF
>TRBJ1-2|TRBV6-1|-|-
TGTGCCAGCAGTGAAGCGCTGGGACATTACGGCTACACCTTC
CASSEALGHYGYTF
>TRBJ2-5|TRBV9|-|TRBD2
TGTGCCAGCAGCGTATACCCAGCGGGAGGCCAGGAGACCCAGTACTTC
CASSVYPAGGQETQYF
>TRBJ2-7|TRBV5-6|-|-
TGTGCCAGCAGCTTTGGGGGCGCAAACTACGAGCAGTACTTC
CASSFGGANYEQYF
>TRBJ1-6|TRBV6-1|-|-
TGTGCCAGCTGCGGGGACGCAGATAATTCACCCCTCCACTTT
CASCGDADNSPLHF
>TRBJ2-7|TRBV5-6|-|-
TGTGCCAGCAGCGGCAGGGGAAACGAGTACTTC
CASSGRGNEYF
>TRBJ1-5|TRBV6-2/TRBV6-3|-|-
TGTGCCAGCAGTCCCTGGACAGCTAATAGCAATCAGCCCCAGCATTTT
CASSPWTANSNQPQHF
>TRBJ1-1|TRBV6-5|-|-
TGTGCCAGCAGTCCCTTGAGCACTGAAGCTTTCTTT
CASSPLSTEAFF
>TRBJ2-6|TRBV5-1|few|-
TGCGCCAGCAGCTCACTAAACAAAGCTGGGGCCAACGTCCTGACTTTC
CASSSLNKAGANVLTF
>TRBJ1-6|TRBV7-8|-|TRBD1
TGTGCCAGCAGCCCCGACAGGGAGAATTCACCCCTCCACTTT
CASSPDRENSPLHF
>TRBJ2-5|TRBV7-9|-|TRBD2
TGTGCCAGCAGCCCCGGGACTAGCGGGGGCCACCGGGAGACCCAGTACTTC
CASSPGTSGGHRETQYF
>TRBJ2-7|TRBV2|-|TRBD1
TGTGCCAGCAGCCCTGTGGGACAGGGGGCCAACGAGCAGTACTTC
CASSPVGQGANEQYF
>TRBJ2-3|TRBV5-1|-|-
TGCGCCAGCAGGCAGGGAGGACTTGGCACAGATACGCAGTATTTT
CASRQGGLGTDTQYF
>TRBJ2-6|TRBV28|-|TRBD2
TGTGCCAGCACCGTACCGGGACTAGGGAACGGGGCCAACGTCCTGACTTTC
CASTVPGLGNGANVLTF
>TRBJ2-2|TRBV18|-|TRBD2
TGTGCCAGCTCAGCCAAACTAGCGGGGGGGCCTTCGAACACCGGGGAGCTGTTTTTT
CASSAKLAGGPSNTGELFF
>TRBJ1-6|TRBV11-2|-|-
TGTGCCAGCAGCTTTGGGGGGAGCTCCTATAATTCACCCCTCCACTTT
CASSFGGSSYNSPLHF
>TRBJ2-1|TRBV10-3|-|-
TGTGCCATCAGTGCGGGGGTCCACTACAATGAGCAGTTCTTC
CAISAGVHYNEQFF
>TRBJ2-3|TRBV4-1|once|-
TGCGCCAGCAGCCTGGGCCTAAGGCCAGATACGCAGTATTTT
CASSLGLRPDTQYF
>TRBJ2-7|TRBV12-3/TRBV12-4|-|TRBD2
TGTGCCAGCAGCGGGACTACAGCCTACGAGCAGTACTTC
CASSGTTAYEQYF
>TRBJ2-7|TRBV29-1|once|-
TGCAGCGTTGTGGCGGAGGGGTACGAGCAGTACTTC
CSVVAEGYEQYF
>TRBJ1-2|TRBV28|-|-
TGTGCCAGCAGTGTGTTGGCGTCCGTTTTGGAGAATGGCTACACCTTC
CASSVLASVLENGYTF
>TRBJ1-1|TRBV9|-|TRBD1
TGTGCCAGCAGCCCCTCAACAGGGGGCACTGAAGCTTTCTTT
CASSPSTGGTEAFF
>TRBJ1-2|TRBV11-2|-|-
TGTGCCAGCAGCTTAGACAGGGGAGTTGGCTACACCTTC
CASSLDRGVGYTF
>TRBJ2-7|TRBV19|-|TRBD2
TGTGCCAGTAGTATTAGGACTAGCGGATCCTACGAGCAGTACTTC
CASSIRTSGSYEQYF
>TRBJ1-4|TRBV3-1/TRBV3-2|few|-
TGTGCCAGCAGCCAGACAGGACGGGAAGACGAAAAACTGTTTTTT
CASSQTGREDEKLFF
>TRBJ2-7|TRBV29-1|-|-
TGCAGCGTCGTCTGGGGAGTCGCTGAGCAGTACTTC
CSVVWGVAEQYF
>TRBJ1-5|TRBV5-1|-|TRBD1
TGCGCCAGCAGTCAGGGGGTTGTGGGTCAGCCCCAGCATTTT
CASSQGVVGQPQHF
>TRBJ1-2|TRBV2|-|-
TGTGCCAGGAGGACCTCGAAGGGCCTGGGGGCCTATGGCTACACCTTC
CARRTSKGLGAYGYTF
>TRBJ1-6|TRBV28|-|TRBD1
TGTGCCAGCAGTTTAGACAGGGGGAGAATTTATTCACCCCTCCACTTT
CASSLDRGRIYSPLHF
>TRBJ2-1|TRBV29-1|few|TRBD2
TGCAGCGTTGACGGGGGGAGCTCCTACAATGAGCAGTTCTTC
CSVDGGSSYNEQFF
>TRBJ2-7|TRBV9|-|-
TGTGCCAGCAGCGTGGGCAGTACCCTCAACGAGCAGTACTTC
CASSVGSTLNEQYF
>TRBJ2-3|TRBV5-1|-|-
TGCGCCAGCAGCCGGTCTAGCACAGATACGCAGTATTTT
CASSRSSTDTQYF
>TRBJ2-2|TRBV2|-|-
TGTGCCAGCAGTGAAACCTGGCGGGGGCCCCTACTAGGTGGGGAGCTGTTTTTT
CASSETWRGPLLGGELFF
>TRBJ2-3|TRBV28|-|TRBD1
TGTGCCAGCAGTTTCGGGTTGGGACAGCCCAGCACAGATACGCAGTATTTT
CASSFGLGQPSTDTQYF
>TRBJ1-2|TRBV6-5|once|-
TGTGCCAGCAGTTACGCAGGATACTCCTATGGCTACACCTTC
CASSYAGYSYGYTF
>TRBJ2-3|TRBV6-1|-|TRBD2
TGTGCCAGCAGCGAAGCGGGGGGGCCCACAGATACGCAGTATTTT
CASSEAGGPTDTQYF
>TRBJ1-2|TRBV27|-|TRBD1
TGTGCCAGCACGCCGACAGGGCGGCAAGACTACACCTTC
CASTPTGRQDYTF
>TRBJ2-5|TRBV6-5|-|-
TGTGCCAGCAGTCCCCGGCGGGGAGAGACCCAGTACTTC
CASSPRRGETQYF
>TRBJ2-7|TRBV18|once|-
TGTGCCAGCTCACCTGGCGACAGCCTGAGCTCCTACGAGCAGTACTTC
CASSPGDSLSSYEQYF
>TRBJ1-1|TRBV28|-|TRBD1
TGTGCCAGCAGCCCGGGACAGGGTATCACTGAAGCTTTCTTT
CASSPGQGITEAFF
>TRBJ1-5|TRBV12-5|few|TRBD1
TGTGCTAGTGGCCCCGGGACAGGGGTTGGTAGCAATCAGCCCCAGCATTTT
CASGPGTGVGSNQPQHF
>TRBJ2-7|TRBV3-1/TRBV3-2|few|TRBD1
TGTGCCAGCAGCCGACGACAGGGTTACGAGCAGTACTTC
CASSRRQGYEQYF
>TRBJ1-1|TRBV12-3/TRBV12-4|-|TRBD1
TGTGCCAGCAGTCAGGGACAGGGAGCTTTCTTT
CASSQGQGAFF
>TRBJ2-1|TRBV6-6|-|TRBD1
TGTGCCAGCCTTGGGACAGGGGGCCGTAGGGATGAGCAGTTCTTC
CASLGTGGRRDEQFF